One TCR beta chain is described in this entry. Within the sample, other DNA sequences also encode this same CDR3. This record comes from a study of blood T cell repertoires in COVID-19. Method: immunoSEQ multiplex PCR; TCRdb's copy keeps in-frame clones and lacks some. The data show over 250,000 clones, roughly 85% seen once. The length of the CDR3 is 15 residues. The V gene lost 3 bases and the J gene lost 0 bases, with 8 bases spanning the gap. CDR1 and CDR2 (germline): LNHDA, SQIVND (reference sequence). The material sequenced was peripheral blood. This chain connects TRBV19 to TRBJ2-2; D gene ambiguous. This clonotype originated in a woman in her 70s with acute or convalescent COVID-19. CDR3 DNA: TGTGCCAGTAGTATGGCGGCTGCGAACACCGGGGAGCTGTTTTTT. This encodes CASSMAAANTGELFF.